One and the same sample provided the 7 T cell receptor beta chains below, sequenced in a study of beta chain features in type 1 diabetes. Study results and caveats: Across all four CD4+ subsets, people with type 1 diabetes showed modestly shorter TCRB CDR3s.

The isolated RNA, all of it, was reverse transcribed, so expressed TCRB transcripts were what got sequenced. Sequencing used immunoSEQ multiplex PCR; TCRdb keeps in-frame clones, though not all of them. The repertoire has 300,000 to 400,000 clones, 9.6% of them found once; the top ten carry about 0.64%. Their target antigens are unknown. Input material: central memory CD4+ T cells from blood. These receptor sequences come from a man aged 25-45 years with type 1 diabetes.

This clone came up a few times. The chain combines TRBV19 with TRBJ2-7, with D perhaps being TRBD1 or TRBD2 (5 bases each). The germline gives CDR1 LNHDA, CDR2 SQIVND (reference sequence). The CDR3 runs to 13 residues. Trimming cost V 6 bases and J 7 bases, with 16 bases left between them. The CDR3 DNA sequence: TGTGCCAGTAGCAGAGGGGCGGATCGGGAGCAGTACTTC. Encoded protein: CASSRGADREQYF.

This clone appeared a few times. The chain couples TRBV18 to TRBJ2-7; the match to TRBD2 covers 15 bases. CDR1 and CDR2 (germline): KGHSH, LQKENI. This CDR3 has 19 residues. V was clipped by 3 bases and J by 2 bases; unmatched bases: 11. The CDR3 DNA reads TGTGCCAGCTCACCCTTCCCCGGGACTAGCGGGAGGCTTACCTACGAGCAGTACTTC. Translating gives CASSPFPGTSGRLTYEQYF.

This chain links TRBV11-1 with TRBJ2-5; no clear D gene. V shed 5 bases and J shed 2 bases, with 18 bases lying between them. The CDR3 length is 16 residues. CDR1 and CDR2 (germline): SGHAT, FQDESV (reference sequence). The CDR3 protein is CASSPRRSKLQETQYF. CDR3 bases: TGTGCCAGCAGCCCCCGCCGGAGCAAGCTTCAAGAGACCCAGTACTTC.

This chain joins TRBV5-4 and TRBJ2-7; 10 bases are a match to TRBD1. V trimming: 3 bases; J trimming: 5 bases; junction bases outside the gene matches: 5. The CDR3 spans 14 residues. CDR1 is SGHNT, CDR2 YYREEE, per germline (reference sequence). The chain's CDR3 is CASSSTGGYDEQYF. CDR3 coding DNA: TGTGCCAGCAGCTCGACAGGGGGCTACGACGAGCAGTACTTC.

V is TRBV9 and J is TRBJ2-7, with 8 positions matching TRBD2. The CDR3 has 15 residues. Germline V gene lookup returns CDR1 SGDLS and CDR2 YYNGEE. V dropped 0 bases and J dropped 6; count of bases not matched to a gene: 8. DNA of the CDR3: TGTGCCAGCAGCGTAGAAGTAGCGGGAAGTGGCGAGCAGTACTTC. Its protein product is CASSVEVAGSGEQYF.

The chain carries TRBV29-1 and TRBJ1-2; 9 nucleotides align to TRBD1. The CDR3 covers 15 residues. Looked up from germline, CDR1 is SQVTM and CDR2 is ANQGSEA. Trimming took 7 bases from V and 3 from J; bases not matched to a gene: 12. The CDR3 spells CSAGTGTSLDYGYTF. The CDR3 nucleotides read TGCAGCGCCGGGACAGGGACCAGCCTCGACTATGGCTACACCTTC.

This clone has just a few counts. This chain links TRBV4-3 with TRBJ2-6; D gene uncertain. This CDR3 region has 16 residues. Trimming pared 2 bases from V and 0 bases from J, leaving 8 bases between. In germline, CDR1 is LGHNA, CDR2 YSLEER. CDR3 sequence reads: CASSQLGNSGANVLTF. In DNA, the CDR3 is TGCGCCAGCAGCCAATTAGGCAACTCTGGGGCCAACGTCCTGACTTTC.